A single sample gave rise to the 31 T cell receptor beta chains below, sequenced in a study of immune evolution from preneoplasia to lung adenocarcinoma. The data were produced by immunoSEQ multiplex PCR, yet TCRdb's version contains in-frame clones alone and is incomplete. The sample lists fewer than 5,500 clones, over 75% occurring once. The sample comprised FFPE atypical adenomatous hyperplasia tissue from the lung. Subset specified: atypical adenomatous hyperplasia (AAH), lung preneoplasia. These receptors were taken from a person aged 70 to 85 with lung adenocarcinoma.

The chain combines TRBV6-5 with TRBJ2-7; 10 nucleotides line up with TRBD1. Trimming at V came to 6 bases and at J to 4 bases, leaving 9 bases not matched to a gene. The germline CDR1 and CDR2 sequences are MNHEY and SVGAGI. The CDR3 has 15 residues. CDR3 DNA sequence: TGTGCCAGCAGAAGGGACAGGGGAACAGGTTACGAGCAGTACTTC. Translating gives CASRRDRGTGYEQYF.

This CDR3 is CASSPNAIGSLETQYF. CDR3 nucleotides: TGTGCCAGCTCACCGAACGCTATAGGGAGTTTAGAGACCCAGTACTTC. The J gene is TRBJ2-5, the V gene TRBV18; tentative D call: TRBD2 (5 bases). The CDR3 runs to 16 residues. Between the trimmed V and J ends, which lost 3 bases and 4 bases, there was a span of 18 bases. Germline V CDR1 and CDR2: KGHSH, LQKENI.

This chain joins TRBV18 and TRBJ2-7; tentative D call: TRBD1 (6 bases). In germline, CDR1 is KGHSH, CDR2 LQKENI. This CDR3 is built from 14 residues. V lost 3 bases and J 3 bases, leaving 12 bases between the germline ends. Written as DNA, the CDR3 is TGTGCCAGCTCACCGCCCCTACAGGGCTACGAGCAGTACTTC. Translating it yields CASSPPLQGYEQYF.

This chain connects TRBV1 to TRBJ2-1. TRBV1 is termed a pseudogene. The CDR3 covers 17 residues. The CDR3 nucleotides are TGCACCAGCAGCCAAGACACGGGCCATAGCCACTACAATGAGCAGTTCTTC. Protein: CTSSQDTGHSHYNEQFF.

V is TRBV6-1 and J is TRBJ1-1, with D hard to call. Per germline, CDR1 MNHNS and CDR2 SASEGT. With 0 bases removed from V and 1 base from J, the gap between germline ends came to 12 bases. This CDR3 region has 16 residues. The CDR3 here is CASSEALNRWNTEAFF. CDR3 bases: TGTGCCAGCAGTGAAGCGCTAAACAGATGGAACACTGAAGCTTTCTTT.

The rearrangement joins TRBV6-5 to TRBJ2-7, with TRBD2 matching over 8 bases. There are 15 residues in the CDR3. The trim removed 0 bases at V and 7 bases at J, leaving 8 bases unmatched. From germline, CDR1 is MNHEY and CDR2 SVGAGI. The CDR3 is CASSYSRGRRQEQYF. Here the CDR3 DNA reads TGTGCCAGCAGTTACTCCCGCGGGAGGAGGCAAGAGCAGTACTTC.

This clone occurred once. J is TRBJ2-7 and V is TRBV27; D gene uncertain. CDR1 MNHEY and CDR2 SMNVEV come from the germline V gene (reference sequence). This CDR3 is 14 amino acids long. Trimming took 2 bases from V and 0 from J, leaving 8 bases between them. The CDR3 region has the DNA TGTGCCAGCAGTTTACCCGCACGCTCCTACGAGCAGTACTTC. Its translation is CASSLPARSYEQYF.

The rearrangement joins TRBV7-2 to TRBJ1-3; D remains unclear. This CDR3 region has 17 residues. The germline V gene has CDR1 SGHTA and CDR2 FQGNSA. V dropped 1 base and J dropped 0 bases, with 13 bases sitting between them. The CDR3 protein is CASSLGVRRSSGNTIYF. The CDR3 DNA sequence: TGTGCCAGCAGCTTAGGGGTACGACGGTCCTCTGGAAACACCATATATTTT. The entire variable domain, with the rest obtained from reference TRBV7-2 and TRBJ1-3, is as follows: GAGVSQSPSNKVTEKGKDVELRCDPISGHTALYWYRQSLGQGLEFLIYFQGNSAPDKSGLPSDRFSAERTGGSVSTLTIQRTQQEDSAVYLCASSLGVRRSSGNTIYFGEGSWLTVV.

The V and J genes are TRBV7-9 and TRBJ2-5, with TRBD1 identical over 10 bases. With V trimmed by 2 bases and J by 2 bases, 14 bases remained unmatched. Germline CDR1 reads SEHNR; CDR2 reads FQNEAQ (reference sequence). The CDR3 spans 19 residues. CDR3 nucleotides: TGTGCCAGCAGCTTACCCATTTACCTGGACAGGGGGTGGCAAGAGACCCAGTACTTC. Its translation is CASSLPIYLDRGWQETQYF.

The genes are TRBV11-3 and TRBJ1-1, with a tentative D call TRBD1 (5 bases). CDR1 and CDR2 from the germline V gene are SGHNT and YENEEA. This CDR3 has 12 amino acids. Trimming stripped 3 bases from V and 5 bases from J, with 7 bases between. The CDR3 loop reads CASSFGATEAFF. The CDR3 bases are TGTGCCAGCAGCTTCGGGGCTACTGAAGCTTTCTTT.

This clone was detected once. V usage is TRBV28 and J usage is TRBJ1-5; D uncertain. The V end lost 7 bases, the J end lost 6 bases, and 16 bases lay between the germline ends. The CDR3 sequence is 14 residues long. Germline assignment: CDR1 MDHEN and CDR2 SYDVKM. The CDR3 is CASNDLGLGQPQHF. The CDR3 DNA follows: TGTGCCAGCAACGATTTGGGGTTGGGTCAGCCCCAGCATTTT. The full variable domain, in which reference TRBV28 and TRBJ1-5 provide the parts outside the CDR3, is DVKVTQSSRYLVKRTGEKVFLECVQDMDHENMFWYRQDPGLGLRLIYFSYDVKMKEKGDIPEGYSVSREKKERFSLILESASTNQTSMYLCASNDLGLGQPQHFGDGTRLSIL.

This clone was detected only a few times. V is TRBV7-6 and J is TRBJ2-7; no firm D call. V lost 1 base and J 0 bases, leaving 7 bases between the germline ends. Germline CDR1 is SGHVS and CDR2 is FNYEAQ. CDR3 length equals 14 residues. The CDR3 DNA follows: TGTGCCAGCAGCTTAGTAGGCGACTCCTACGAGCAGTACTTC. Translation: CASSLVGDSYEQYF.

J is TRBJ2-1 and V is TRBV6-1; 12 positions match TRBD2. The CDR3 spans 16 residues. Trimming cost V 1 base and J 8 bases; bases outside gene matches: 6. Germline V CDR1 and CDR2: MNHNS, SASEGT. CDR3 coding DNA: TGTGCCAGCAGTGAAGGGACTAGCGGGATTAGGGATGAGCAGTTCTTC. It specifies CASSEGTSGIRDEQFF.

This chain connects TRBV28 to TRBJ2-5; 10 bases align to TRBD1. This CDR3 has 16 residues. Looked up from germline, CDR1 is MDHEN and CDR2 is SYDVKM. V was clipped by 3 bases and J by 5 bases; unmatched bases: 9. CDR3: CASSFPRQGARETQYF. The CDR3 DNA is TGTGCCAGCAGTTTCCCCAGACAGGGGGCGCGGGAGACCCAGTACTTC.

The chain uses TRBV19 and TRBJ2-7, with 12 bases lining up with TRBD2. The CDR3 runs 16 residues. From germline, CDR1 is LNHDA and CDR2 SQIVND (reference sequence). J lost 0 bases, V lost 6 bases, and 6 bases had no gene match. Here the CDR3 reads CASSQLAGGYSYEQYF. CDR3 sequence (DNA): TGTGCCAGTAGCCAACTAGCGGGAGGTTACTCCTACGAGCAGTACTTC. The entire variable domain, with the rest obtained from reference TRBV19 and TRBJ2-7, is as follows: DGGITQSPKYLFRKEGQNVTLSCEQNLNHDAMYWYRQDPGQGLRLIYYSQIVNDFQKGDIAEGYSVSREKKESFPLTVTSAQKNPTAFYLCASSQLAGGYSYEQYFGPGTRLTVT.

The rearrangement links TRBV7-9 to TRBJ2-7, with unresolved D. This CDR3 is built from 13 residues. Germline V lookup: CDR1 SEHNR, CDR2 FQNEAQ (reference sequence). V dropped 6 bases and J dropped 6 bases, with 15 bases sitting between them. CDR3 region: CASSLNSLGEQYF. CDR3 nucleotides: TGTGCCAGCAGTTTAAATTCTCTCGGCGAGCAGTACTTC.

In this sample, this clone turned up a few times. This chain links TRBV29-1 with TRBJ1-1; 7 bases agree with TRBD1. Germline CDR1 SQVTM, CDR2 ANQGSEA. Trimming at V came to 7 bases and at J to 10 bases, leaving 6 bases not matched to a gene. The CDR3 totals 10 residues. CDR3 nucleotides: TGCAGCGCCGTAACAGGGGCAGCTTTCTTT. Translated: CSAVTGAAFF.

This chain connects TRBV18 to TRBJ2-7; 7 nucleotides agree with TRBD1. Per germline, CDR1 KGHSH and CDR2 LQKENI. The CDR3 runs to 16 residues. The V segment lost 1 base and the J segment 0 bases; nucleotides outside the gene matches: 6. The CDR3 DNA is TGTGCCAGCTCACCACAAACAGGGGTGGGCTCCTACGAGCAGTACTTC. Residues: CASSPQTGVGSYEQYF.

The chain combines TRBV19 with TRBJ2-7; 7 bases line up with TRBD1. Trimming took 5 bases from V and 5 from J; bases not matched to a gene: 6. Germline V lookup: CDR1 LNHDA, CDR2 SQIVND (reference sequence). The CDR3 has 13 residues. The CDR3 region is CASSGTVFDEQYF. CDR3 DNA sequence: TGTGCCAGTAGTGGGACAGTCTTCGACGAGCAGTACTTC.

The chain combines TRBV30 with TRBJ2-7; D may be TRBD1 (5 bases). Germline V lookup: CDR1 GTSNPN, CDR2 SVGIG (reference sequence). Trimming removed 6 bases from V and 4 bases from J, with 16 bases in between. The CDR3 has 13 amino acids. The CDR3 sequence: CACAPGSRYEQYF. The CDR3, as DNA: TGTGCCTGTGCGCCAGGGTCCCGATACGAGCAGTACTTC. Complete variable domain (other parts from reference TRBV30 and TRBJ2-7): SQTIHQWPATLVQPVGSPLSLECTVEGTSNPNLYWYRQAAGRGLQLLFYSVGIGQISSEVPQNLSASRPQDRQFILSSKKLLLSDSGFYLCACAPGSRYEQYFGPGTRLTVT.

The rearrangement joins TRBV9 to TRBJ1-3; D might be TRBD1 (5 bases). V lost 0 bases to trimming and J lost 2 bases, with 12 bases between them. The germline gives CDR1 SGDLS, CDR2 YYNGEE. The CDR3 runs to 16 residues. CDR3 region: CASSVASGGAGNTIYF. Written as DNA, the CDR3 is TGTGCCAGCAGCGTAGCTTCGGGGGGGGCTGGAAACACCATATATTTT.

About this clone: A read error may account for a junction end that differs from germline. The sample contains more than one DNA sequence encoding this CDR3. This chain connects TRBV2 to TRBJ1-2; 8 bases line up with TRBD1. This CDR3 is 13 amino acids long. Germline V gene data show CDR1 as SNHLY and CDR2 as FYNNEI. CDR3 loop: CASRDMTGDGYTF. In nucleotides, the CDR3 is TGTGCTAGCAGGGACATGACAGGGGACGGCTACACCTTC.

CDR3: CASSSGLGEQFF. The CDR3 region has the DNA TGCGCCAGCAGCTCGGGACTAGGTGAGCAGTTCTTC. This chain links TRBV5-1 with TRBJ2-1; 8 bases agree with TRBD2. Germline V gene sequence: CDR1 SGHRS, CDR2 YFSETQ. CDR3 length: 12 amino acids. V shed 3 bases and J 9 bases; nucleotides not matched to a gene: 2.

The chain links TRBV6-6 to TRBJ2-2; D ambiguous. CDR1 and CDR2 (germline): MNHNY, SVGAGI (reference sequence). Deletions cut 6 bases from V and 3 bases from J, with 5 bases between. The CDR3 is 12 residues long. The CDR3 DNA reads TGTGCCAGCAGAAAGGACACCGGGGAGCTGTTTTTT. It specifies CASRKDTGELFF.

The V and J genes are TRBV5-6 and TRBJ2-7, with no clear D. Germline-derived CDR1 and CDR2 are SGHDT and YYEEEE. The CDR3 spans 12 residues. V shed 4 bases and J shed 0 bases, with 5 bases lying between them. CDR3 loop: CASSQYSYEQYF. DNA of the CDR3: TGTGCCAGCAGCCAATACTCCTACGAGCAGTACTTC.

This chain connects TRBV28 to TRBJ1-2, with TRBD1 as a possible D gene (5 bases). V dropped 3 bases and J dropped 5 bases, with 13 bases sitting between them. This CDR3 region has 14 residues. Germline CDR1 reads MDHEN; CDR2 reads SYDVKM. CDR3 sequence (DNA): TGTGCCAGCAGTTTTGGGGGAGCGCTTTATGGCTACACCTTC. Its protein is CASSFGGALYGYTF.

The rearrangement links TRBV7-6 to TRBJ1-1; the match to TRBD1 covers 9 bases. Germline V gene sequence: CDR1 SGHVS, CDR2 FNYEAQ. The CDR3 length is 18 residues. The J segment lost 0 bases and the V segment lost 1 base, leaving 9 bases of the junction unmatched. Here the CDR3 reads CASSLVWGQGLMNTEAFF. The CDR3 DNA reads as TGTGCCAGCAGCTTAGTATGGGGACAGGGACTCATGAACACTGAAGCTTTCTTT.

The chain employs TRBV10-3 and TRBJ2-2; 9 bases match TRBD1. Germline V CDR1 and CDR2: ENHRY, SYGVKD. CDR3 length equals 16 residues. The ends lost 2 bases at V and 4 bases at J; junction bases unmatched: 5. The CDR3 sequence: CAISEAWTGVTGELFF. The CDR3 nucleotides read TGTGCCATCAGTGAGGCATGGACAGGGGTCACCGGGGAGCTGTTTTTT.

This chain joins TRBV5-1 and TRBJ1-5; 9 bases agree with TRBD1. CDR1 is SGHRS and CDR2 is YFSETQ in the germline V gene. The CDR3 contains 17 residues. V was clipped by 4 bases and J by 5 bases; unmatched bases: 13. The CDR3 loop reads CASSPGTGSLGDQPQHF. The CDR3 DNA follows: TGCGCCAGCAGCCCCGGGACAGGGTCCTTAGGTGATCAGCCCCAGCATTTT.

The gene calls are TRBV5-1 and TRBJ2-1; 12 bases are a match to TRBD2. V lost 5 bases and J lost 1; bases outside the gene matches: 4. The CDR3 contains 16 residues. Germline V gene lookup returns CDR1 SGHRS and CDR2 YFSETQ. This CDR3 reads CASSVGLAGSYNEQFF. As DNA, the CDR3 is TGCGCCAGCAGTGTTGGACTAGCGGGATCCTACAATGAGCAGTTCTTC.

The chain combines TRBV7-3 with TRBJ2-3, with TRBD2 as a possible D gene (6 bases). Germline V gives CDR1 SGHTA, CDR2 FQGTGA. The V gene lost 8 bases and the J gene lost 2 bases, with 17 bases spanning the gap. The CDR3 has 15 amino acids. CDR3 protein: CASSPSSEPTDTQYF. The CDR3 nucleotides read TGTGCCAGCTCACCTTCTAGCGAACCCACAGATACGCAGTATTTT.